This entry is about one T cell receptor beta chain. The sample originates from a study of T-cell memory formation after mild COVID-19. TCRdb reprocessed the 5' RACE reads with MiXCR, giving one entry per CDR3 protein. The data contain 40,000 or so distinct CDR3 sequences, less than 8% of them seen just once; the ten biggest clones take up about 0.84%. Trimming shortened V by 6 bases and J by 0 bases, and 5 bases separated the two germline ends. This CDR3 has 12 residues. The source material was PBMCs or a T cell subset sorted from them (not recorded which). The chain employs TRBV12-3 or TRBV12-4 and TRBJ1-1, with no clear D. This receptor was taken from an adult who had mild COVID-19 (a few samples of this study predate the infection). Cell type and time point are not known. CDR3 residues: CASRRLNTEAFF. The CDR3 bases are TGTGCCAGCAGGAGGTTGAACACTGAAGCTTTCTTT.